The entry that follows covers one T cell receptor beta chain sequence. The record originates from a study of molecular identifiers for immune sequencing clone quantification. TCRdb reprocessed the PCR reads with MiXCR, giving one entry per CDR3 protein. The sample shows more than 550,000 distinct CDR3 sequences, about 25% of them seen only once. Deletions cut 0 bases from V and 3 bases from J, with 8 bases between. The CDR3 consists of 14 residues. Sequenced sample: naive CD8+ T cells from blood, with Jurkat cell RNA spiked in. Subset reported: FACS-sorted CD8+CD4-CCR7+CD45RA+ naive T cells. This clonotype originated in a human donor in good health. Some libraries in this study had Jurkat cell RNA spiked in. V gene TRBV12-3 or TRBV12-4 combines with J gene TRBJ1-2; D uncertain. The CDR3 spells CASSLASADYGYTF. In DNA, the CDR3 is TGTGCCAGCAGTTTAGCAAGTGCGGACTATGGCTACACCTTC.